Following are 5 T cell receptor beta chains from one sample sequenced in a study of shared clonotypes between healthy human individuals. TCRdb's table, derived via immunoSEQ multiplex PCR, lists solely in-frame clones and lacks some. The sample shows 500,000 or so clones, 95% to 96% of them seen only once. Sequencing input: naive CD4+ T cells sorted from blood. Noted subset: CD45RA+ positively selected. The receptors here all came from a woman in her thirties in good health.

The chain employs TRBV5-1 and TRBJ1-1, with D hard to call. Trimming removed 9 bases from V and 1 base from J, with 10 bases in between. CDR1 and CDR2 (germline): SGHRS, YFSETQ. The CDR3 is made up of 12 amino acids. The chain's CDR3 is CATIRGNTEAFF. CDR3 DNA: TGCGCCACCATCCGGGGGAACACTGAAGCTTTCTTT.

The chain employs TRBV28 and TRBJ1-2, with no clear D. The CDR3 has 14 residues. The V gene's germline CDR1 is MDHEN and CDR2 SYDVKM. Trimming shortened V by 2 bases and J by 1 base, and 8 bases separated the two germline ends. This CDR3 is CASSLQRVNYGYTF. Here the CDR3 DNA reads TGTGCCAGCAGTTTACAGAGGGTTAACTATGGCTACACCTTC.

The chain employs TRBV7-8 and TRBJ1-1, with D unresolved. This CDR3 region has 13 residues. Trimming took off 7 bases at V and 5 bases at J, with 14 bases between the two ends. Germline V gene data show CDR1 as SGHVS and CDR2 as FQNEAQ. The CDR3 sequence: CASKSAVGTEAFF. As DNA, the CDR3 is TGTGCCAGCAAGTCAGCGGTGGGGACTGAAGCTTTCTTT.

The chain couples TRBV6-6 to TRBJ1-2; D call uncertain. CDR1 and CDR2 (germline): MNHNY, SVGAGI (reference sequence). This CDR3 is 13 amino acids long. The ends were cut back, 5 bases at V and 3 bases at J, with 10 bases in the middle. CDR3 sequence reads: CASSVERDYGYTF. DNA for the CDR3: TGTGCCAGCAGTGTTGAGCGGGACTATGGCTACACCTTC.

The chain recombines TRBV27 with TRBJ1-1, with D tentatively TRBD1 (5 bases). The CDR3 totals 16 residues. V shed 3 bases and J shed 0 bases, with 14 bases lying between them. Germline CDR1 is MNHEY and CDR2 is SMNVEV (reference sequence). The CDR3 sequence is CASSFRQTGMNTEAFF. CDR3 bases: TGTGCCAGCAGTTTTCGACAGACTGGGATGAACACTGAAGCTTTCTTT.